What follows are 22 T cell receptor beta chains derived from one specimen sequenced in a study of identical twins (dated by TCRdb to about 2016). Libraries were constructed by 5' RACE. Sequencing took place on an Illumina HiSeq 2000. TCRdb reprocessing: public reads trimmed at Q25 with fastp, clones called with MiXCR, in-frame beta chains kept. Rows are unified per CDR3 protein, each entry keeping the most common DNA and genes. This sample holds fewer than 450,000 distinct CDR3 sequences; approximately 9.1% were observed only once. The top ten clonotypes cover 8% to 10% of the sample. The sample consisted of naive T cells sorted from blood. What the cell subset or site label conveys for this sample: cells isolated with a human naive T-cell isolation kit. These receptors were collected from a woman aged 50 to 60 in good health.

This clonotype was counted at least ten times. The rearrangement joins TRBV27 to TRBJ1-1; D is undetermined. The CDR3 is 15 residues long. The ends were cut back, 0 bases at V and 0 bases at J, with 8 bases in the middle. Germline V gene sequence: CDR1 MNHEY, CDR2 SMNVEV (reference sequence). The CDR3 is CASSLSYGLNTEAFF. The DNA for the CDR3 is TGTGCCAGCAGTTTATCGTACGGACTGAACACTGAAGCTTTCTTT.

The chain has TRBV4-1 and TRBJ1-5, with 8 bases aligning to TRBD1. This CDR3 has 16 amino acids. V shed 0 bases, J shed 9 bases, and the junction held 10 bases outside the gene matches. Looked up from germline, CDR1 is MGHRA and CDR2 is YSYEKL. This CDR3 is CASSQDLDRANLPQHF. In nucleotides, the CDR3 is TGCGCCAGCAGCCAAGACCTGGACAGGGCCAATTTGCCCCAGCATTTT.

J is TRBJ2-3 and V is TRBV3-1; D possibly corresponds to TRBD2 (6 bases). From germline, CDR1 is LGHDT and CDR2 YNNKEL (reference sequence). Trimming took off 3 bases at V and 0 bases at J, with 10 bases between the two ends. This CDR3 region has 15 residues. DNA of the CDR3: TGTGCCAGCAGCCACCTCGGGGGTAGCACAGATACGCAGTATTTT. Protein product: CASSHLGGSTDTQYF.

This clonotype was seen a single time. The V gene is TRBV5-1, the J gene TRBJ2-1; TRBD2 might be the D (6 bases). Per the germline V gene, CDR1 is SGHRS and CDR2 is YFSETQ. CDR3 length: 14 amino acids. Trimming removed 0 bases at V and 5 bases at J, with 9 bases between. In DNA form, the CDR3 reads TGCGCCAGCAGCTTGGCCGGGAGCAACAATGAGCAGTTCTTC. Amino acids: CASSLAGSNNEQFF. Using reference TRBV5-1 and TRBJ2-1 for the parts outside the CDR3, the full variable domain is KAGVTQTPRYLIKTRGQQVTLSCSPISGHRSVSWYQQTPGQGLQFLFEYFSETQRNKGNFPGRFSGRQFSNSRSEMNVSTLELGDSALYLCASSLAGSNNEQFFGPGTRLTVL.

The V gene is TRBV15, the J gene TRBJ2-1; 9 bases fit TRBD2. The CDR3 loop spans 16 amino acids. J gave up 5 bases and V 4 bases, and 9 bases lay outside the gene matches. CDR1 is LNHNV, CDR2 YYDKDF, per germline (reference sequence). The chain's CDR3 is CATSMGGTSTNNEQFF. DNA of the CDR3: TGTGCCACCAGCATGGGGGGGACTAGCACAAACAATGAGCAGTTCTTC.

A few counts support this clonotype. The chain carries TRBV12-3 or TRBV12-4 and TRBJ2-5; TRBD2 matches 7 bases. Germline trimming cut 2 bases from V and 4 bases from J; bases unmatched to any gene: 7. This CDR3 is 15 amino acids long. The CDR3 sequence: CASSLWAGVTETQYF. CDR3 sequence (DNA): TGTGCCAGCAGTTTATGGGCGGGAGTAACAGAGACCCAGTACTTC.

The V and J genes are TRBV3-1 and TRBJ1-5; the D gene is possibly TRBD1 (6 bases). Trimming took off 4 bases at V and 3 bases at J, with 10 bases between the two ends. CDR1 and CDR2 (germline): LGHDT, YNNKEL (reference sequence). This CDR3 is built from 14 residues. The CDR3 nucleotides are TGTGCCAGCAGCCCTAGGACAGCCAATCAGCCCCAGCATTTT. It specifies CASSPRTANQPQHF.

The rearrangement joins TRBV15 to TRBJ2-7; D might be TRBD1 (5 bases). Germline assignment: CDR1 LNHNV and CDR2 YYDKDF (reference sequence). CDR3 length equals 13 residues. V was clipped by 0 bases and J by 7 bases, with 10 bases between them. The CDR3, as DNA: TGTGCCACCAGCAGAGAGAAGGGGTGGGAGCAGTACTTC. Translated: CATSREKGWEQYF.

The rearrangement joins TRBV27 to TRBJ2-7; possible D gene TRBD2, 6 bases. CDR3 length: 15 residues. Germline lookup yields CDR1 MNHEY and CDR2 SMNVEV (reference sequence). Trimming pared 6 bases from V and 5 bases from J, leaving 20 bases between. CDR3 loop: CASRPVEGRGNEQYF. The DNA of the CDR3 is TGTGCCAGCAGGCCCGTGGAGGGCCGAGGGAACGAGCAGTACTTC.

This chain joins TRBV18 and TRBJ1-1, with TRBD1 identical over 9 bases. CDR1 is KGHSH, CDR2 LQKENI, per germline. CDR3 length equals 15 residues. V shed 3 bases, J shed 2 bases, and the junction held 4 bases outside the gene matches. This CDR3 is CASSPSTGGNTEAFF. CDR3 in DNA: TGTGCCAGCTCACCTTCTACAGGGGGCAACACTGAAGCTTTCTTT.

This clonotype was observed a few times. CDR3 DNA: TGCAGTGCTAGAGACCGGGCTTCCCAAGAGACCCAGTACTTC. It yields the protein CSARDRASQETQYF. This sequence joins TRBV20-1 and TRBJ2-5; D remains unclear. The V gene lost 0 bases and the J gene lost 1 base, with 9 bases spanning the gap. Germline V CDR1 and CDR2: DFQATT, SNEGSKA (reference sequence). The CDR3 sequence is 14 residues long.

There are a few counts of this clonotype. This chain joins TRBV30 and TRBJ1-4, with 7 bases aligning to TRBD1. The CDR3 spans 14 residues. Germline lookup yields CDR1 GTSNPN and CDR2 SVGIG (reference sequence). V shed 4 bases, J shed 6 bases, and the junction held 8 bases outside the gene matches. CDR3 protein: CAWNAQGGDEKLFF. The CDR3 DNA reads as TGTGCCTGGAACGCTCAGGGGGGGGATGAAAAACTGTTTTTT.

This clonotype has just a few counts. This chain uses TRBV25-1 with TRBJ2-3; 16 positions match TRBD2. After removal of 6 bases from V and 0 bases from J, the junction contained 3 bases not matched to a gene. The CDR3 is 17 residues long. CDR1 MGHDK and CDR2 SYGVNS come from the germline V gene. This chain's CDR3 is CASRGTSGRDSTDTQYF. In DNA form, the CDR3 reads TGTGCCAGCAGGGGGACTAGCGGGAGGGATAGCACAGATACGCAGTATTTT.

This clonotype turned up a few times. J is TRBJ2-1 and V is TRBV20-1, with D perhaps matching TRBD2 (6 bases). The ends were cut back, 3 bases at V and 3 bases at J, with 15 bases in the middle. Looked up from germline, CDR1 is DFQATT and CDR2 is SNEGSKA (reference sequence). The CDR3 covers 15 residues. The CDR3 sequence is CSASSRGMIYNEQFF. CDR3 DNA: TGCAGTGCTAGTAGTCGCGGGATGATCTACAATGAGCAGTTCTTC.

The rearrangement links TRBV12-3 or TRBV12-4 to TRBJ2-5; 9 nucleotides align to TRBD2. This CDR3 spans 14 amino acids. After removal of 6 bases from V and 4 bases from J, the junction contained 6 bases not matched to a gene. CDR3 sequence reads: CASSQTSGGETQYF. As DNA, the CDR3 is TGTGCCAGCAGCCAGACTAGCGGAGGAGAGACCCAGTACTTC.

This clonotype was picked up many times. V usage is TRBV12-3 or TRBV12-4 and J usage is TRBJ1-5; 7 bases align to TRBD1. J was trimmed by 7 bases and V by 6 bases; bases with no gene match: 3. The CDR3 consists of 12 residues. CDR3 amino acids: CASRIQGQPQHF. Here the CDR3 DNA reads TGTGCCAGCAGAATACAGGGGCAGCCCCAGCATTTT.

In its sample, this clonotype was seen many times. The rearrangement joins TRBV5-1 to TRBJ2-7; TRBD1 aligns across 9 bases. CDR3 size: 14 residues. Per the germline V gene, CDR1 is SGHRS and CDR2 is YFSETQ. The V gene end was trimmed by 4 bases and the J gene end by 1 base; junction bases not matched to a gene: 3. CDR3 residues: CASSEQGASYEQYF. In nucleotides, the CDR3 is TGCGCCAGCAGCGAACAGGGGGCATCCTACGAGCAGTACTTC.

The sample holds a few counts of this clonotype. The rearrangement links TRBV12-3 or TRBV12-4 to TRBJ2-3; D gene uncertain. The ends were cut back, 10 bases at V and 4 bases at J, with 9 bases in the middle. The CDR3 covers 11 residues. CDR3 sequence (DNA): TGTGCCACCTTCTATGCAGATACGCAGTATTTT. Translating gives CATFYADTQYF.

For this clonotype: No DNA is shown, since the ends of the CDR3 on it are uncertain; the CDR3 is the one TCRdb lists. The V call is TRBV5-1, the J call TRBJ2-1; the table's TRBD1 call for D was not verified on the DNA. Termini included, the CDR3 measures 13 amino acids. CDR1 is SGHRS, CDR2 YFSETQ, per germline. CDR3: CASILAGGNEQFF.

This clonotype has only a few counts. The J gene is TRBJ2-3, the V gene TRBV20-1; unclear D gene. The CDR3 has 13 residues. Trimming removed 2 bases at V and 0 bases at J, with 6 bases between. Germline-derived CDR1 and CDR2 are DFQATT and SNEGSKA (reference sequence). The CDR3 region has the DNA TGCAGTGCTAGAACTGCTAGCACAGATACGCAGTATTTT. Protein product: CSARTASTDTQYF.

The chain combines TRBV10-3 with TRBJ2-1, with TRBD2 matching over 7 bases. CDR3 length: 15 amino acids. Germline CDR1 and CDR2: ENHRY and SYGVKD. The junction had 2 bases not matched to a gene; V was cut back by 0 bases and J by 3 bases. The CDR3 DNA reads TGTGCCATCAGTGAGTCGGGCGGGAGCTACAATGAGCAGTTCTTC. Amino acid sequence: CAISESGGSYNEQFF.

DNA of the CDR3: TGTGCCAGCAGCCCAGAAGCCTTAAATGAGCAGTTCTTC. This translates into CASSPEALNEQFF. The V call is TRBV7-6, the J call TRBJ2-1, with no clear D. Germline CDR1 reads SGHVS; CDR2 reads FNYEAQ. The CDR3 spans 13 residues. Between the trimmed V and J ends, which lost 5 bases and 7 bases, there was a span of 12 bases. Complete variable domain (other parts from reference TRBV7-6 and TRBJ2-1): GAGVSQSPRYKVTKRGQDVALRCDPISGHVSLYWYRQALGQGPEFLTYFNYEAQQDKSGLPNDRFSAERPEGSISTLTIQRTEQRDSAMYRCASSPEALNEQFFGPGTRLTVL.